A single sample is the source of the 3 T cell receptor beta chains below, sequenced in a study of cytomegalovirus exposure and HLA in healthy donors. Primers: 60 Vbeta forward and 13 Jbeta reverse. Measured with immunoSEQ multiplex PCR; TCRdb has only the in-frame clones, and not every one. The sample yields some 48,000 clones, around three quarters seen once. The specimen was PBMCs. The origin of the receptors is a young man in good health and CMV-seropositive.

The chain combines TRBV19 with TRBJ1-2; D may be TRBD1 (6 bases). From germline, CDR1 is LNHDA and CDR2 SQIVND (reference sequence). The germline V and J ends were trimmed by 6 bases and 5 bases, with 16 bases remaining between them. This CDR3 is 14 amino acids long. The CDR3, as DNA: TGTGCCAGTAGCACAGGGAAGCCGCTTTATGGCTACACCTTC. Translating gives CASSTGKPLYGYTF. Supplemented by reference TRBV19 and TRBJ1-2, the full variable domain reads DGGITQSPKYLFRKEGQNVTLSCEQNLNHDAMYWYRQDPGQGLRLIYYSQIVNDFQKGDIAEGYSVSREKKESFPLTVTSAQKNPTAFYLCASSTGKPLYGYTFGSGTRLTVV.

In DNA, the CDR3 is TGTGCCAGCAGCTTAACACGCGGGGGGGCCCAAGAGACCCAGTACTTC. It codes for CASSLTRGGAQETQYF. The chain is built from TRBV7-3 and TRBJ2-5; 9 bases are shared with TRBD2. The ends lost 0 bases at V and 1 base at J; junction bases unmatched: 3. Germline V gene lookup returns CDR1 SGHTA and CDR2 FQGTGA. The CDR3 spans 16 residues.

CDR3 DNA: TGTGCCACTCTTCCCGGAGACAGGGAACCTGAAGCTTTCTTT. It codes for CATLPGDREPEAFF. This chain uses TRBV19 with TRBJ1-1; TRBD1 matches 7 bases. V lost 10 bases, J lost 6 bases, and 14 bases stayed unmatched. From germline, CDR1 is LNHDA and CDR2 SQIVND (reference sequence). The CDR3 has 14 residues.